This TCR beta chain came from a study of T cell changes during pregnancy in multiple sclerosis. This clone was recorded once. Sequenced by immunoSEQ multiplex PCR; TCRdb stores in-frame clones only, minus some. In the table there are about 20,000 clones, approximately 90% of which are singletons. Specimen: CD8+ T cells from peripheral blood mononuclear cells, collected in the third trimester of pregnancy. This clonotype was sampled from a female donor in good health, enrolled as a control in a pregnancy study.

The CDR3 here is CASTRPTEGPQHF. The CDR3 DNA reads TGTGCCAGCACGCGTCCTACCGAGGGCCCCCAGCATTTT. The chain is built from TRBV11-3 and TRBJ1-5; D not resolved. The CDR3 spans 13 residues. V lost 7 bases to trimming and J lost 10 bases, with 17 bases between them. In germline, CDR1 is SGHNT, CDR2 YENEEA. The complete variable domain, with remaining parts taken from reference TRBV11-3 and TRBJ1-5, reads EAGVVQSPRYKIIEKKQPVAFWCNPISGHNTLYWYLQNLGQGPELLIRYENEEAVDDSQLPKDRFSAERLKGVDSTLKIQPAELGDSAVYLCASTRPTEGPQHFGDGTRLSIL.